This entry lists 27 T cell receptor beta chains sequenced from one sample in a study of shared clonotypes between healthy human individuals (dated by TCRdb to 2018 to 2020). The receptor library was made with the immunoSEQ multiplex PCR assay. In its TCRdb copy, this immuneACCESS table keeps in-frame sequences only and misses some clones. Where compared with another copy, unresolved V genes explain less than half of these, and the others have no known cause. This sample holds about 1 million clones; about three quarters were observed only once. About 1.4% of the sample rests with the top ten. Source material: memory CD4+ T cells sorted from blood. The cell subset or site label corresponds to: CD45RA-negative fraction. The receptor source for this set is a man younger than 30 in good health.

This clone was counted a few times. The same CDR3 arises from other DNA sequences in this sample as well. This chain uses TRBV18 with TRBJ1-5, with TRBD1 identical over 7 bases. With V trimmed by 3 bases and J by 7 bases, 6 bases remained unmatched. The CDR3 length is 14 residues. The germline CDR1 and CDR2 sequences are KGHSH and LQKENI. In DNA, the CDR3 is TGTGCCAGCTCACCTAGGGGGCAGGGACAGCCCCAGCATTTT. It encodes CASSPRGQGQPQHF.

This clone has just one count. The identical CDR3 is also encoded by other nucleotide sequences in the sample. The chain couples TRBV6-5 to TRBJ1-1; D not resolved. Germline loops: CDR1 MNHEY, CDR2 SVGAGI. V was pared by 3 bases and J by 2 bases, with 7 bases between. There are 13 residues in the CDR3. Written as DNA, the CDR3 is TGTGCCAGCAGTTATTTGGGAAACACTGAAGCTTTCTTT. This sequence encodes CASSYLGNTEAFF.

A single count supports this clone. The chain has TRBV6-5 and TRBJ2-5; either TRBD1 or TRBD2 may fit D (5 bases each). Germline V gene sequence: CDR1 MNHEY, CDR2 SVGAGI. Trimming took 6 bases from V and 5 from J, leaving 13 bases between them. The CDR3 extends over 13 amino acids. CDR3 amino acids: CASRGTGVETQYF. The CDR3 nucleotides are TGTGCCAGCAGAGGGACCGGAGTGGAGACCCAGTACTTC.

The chain couples TRBV6-1 to TRBJ1-5; a possible D gene is TRBD1 (6 bases). V lost 4 bases and J 2 bases, leaving 12 bases between the germline ends. The germline gives CDR1 MNHNS, CDR2 SASEGT. CDR3 length equals 15 residues. The CDR3 region has the DNA TGTGCCAGCAGTGTAGGGGGTAAGGGCAATCAGCCCCAGCATTTT. This sequence encodes CASSVGGKGNQPQHF.

The chain has TRBV5-1 and TRBJ1-4; 10 bases fit TRBD1. This CDR3 contains 14 residues. J gave up 8 bases and V 4 bases, and 5 bases lay outside the gene matches. Germline CDR1 reads SGHRS; CDR2 reads YFSETQ. The CDR3 nucleotides read TGCGCCAGCAGCACAGGACAGGGGGAAGAAAAACTGTTTTTT. Its protein product is CASSTGQGEEKLFF.

This clone turned up a few times. V usage is TRBV7-2 and J usage is TRBJ1-1; D remains ambiguous. This CDR3 spans 14 amino acids. V lost 3 bases to trimming and J lost 2 bases, with 10 bases between them. Germline CDR1 and CDR2: SGHTA and FQGNSA. CDR3 in amino acids: CASSLNSLNTEAFF. For the CDR3, the DNA is TGTGCCAGCAGCTTGAACAGTCTAAACACTGAAGCTTTCTTT.

This clone came up a few times. This chain connects TRBV4-1 to TRBJ1-1; a weak D match, TRBD1 (5 bases). V was cut by 0 bases and J by 3 bases, with 11 bases left in between. CDR1 is MGHRA and CDR2 is YSYEKL in the germline V gene. The CDR3 is 15 residues long. DNA of the CDR3: TGCGCCAGCAGCCAAGACGCCGGGGGTGACACTGAAGCTTTCTTT. Its translation is CASSQDAGGDTEAFF.

This chain joins TRBV7-8 and TRBJ1-2; 9 bases fit TRBD1. Germline assignment: CDR1 SGHVS and CDR2 FQNEAQ. The trim removed 1 base at V and 1 base at J, leaving 1 base unmatched. The CDR3 has 15 residues. The CDR3 DNA follows: TGTGCCAGCAGCTTAGGGGGACAGGGTAACTATGGCTACACCTTC. Translation gives CASSLGGQGNYGYTF.

A single count supports this clone. DNA of the CDR3: TGTGCCAGTAACCAAGGATATAGTGTAAACACTGAAGCTTTCTTT. Translation: CASNQGYSVNTEAFF. The chain uses TRBV19 and TRBJ1-1; D is ambiguous. Trimming pared 7 bases from V and 2 bases from J, leaving 17 bases between. Germline CDR1 and CDR2: LNHDA and SQIVND (reference sequence). The CDR3 consists of 15 residues.

This sequence joins TRBV5-1 and TRBJ2-3, with 13 positions matching TRBD2. V dropped 6 bases and J dropped 0; count of bases not matched to a gene: 7. Per the germline V gene, CDR1 is SGHRS and CDR2 is YFSETQ. The CDR3 covers 17 residues. The CDR3 loop is CASKLTSGGSSTDTQYF. The CDR3 DNA sequence: TGCGCCAGCAAACTGACTAGCGGGGGGTCTAGCACAGATACGCAGTATTTT.

This clone was detected a few times. This sequence joins TRBV7-3 and TRBJ2-5, with 7 bases that match TRBD2. This CDR3 region has 16 residues. Germline CDR1 SGHTA, CDR2 FQGTGA. V lost 1 base, J lost 4 bases, and 9 bases stayed unmatched. The CDR3 spells CASSLRGTTSGETQYF. The CDR3 DNA follows: TGTGCCAGCAGCTTAAGGGGGACTACCTCCGGAGAGACCCAGTACTTC.

This sequence joins TRBV7-2 and TRBJ2-7; 8 bases line up with TRBD2. The CDR3 length is 14 residues. The germline gives CDR1 SGHTA, CDR2 FQGNSA. V lost 5 bases, J lost 2 bases, and 5 bases stayed unmatched. CDR3 sequence reads: CASSDSGRTYEQYF. The CDR3 DNA follows: TGTGCCAGCAGCGACAGCGGGAGAACCTACGAGCAGTACTTC. The full variable domain, rest sourced from reference TRBV7-2 and TRBJ2-7, is GAGVSQSPSNKVTEKGKDVELRCDPISGHTALYWYRQSLGQGLEFLIYFQGNSAPDKSGLPSDRFSAERTGGSVSTLTIQRTQQEDSAVYLCASSDSGRTYEQYFGPGTRLTVT.

This clone was picked up a small number of times. The sample carries other DNA sequences with the same CDR3. The V call is TRBV7-2, the J call TRBJ2-5; D not resolved. The CDR3 has 14 amino acids. In germline, CDR1 is SGHTA, CDR2 FQGNSA. V was shortened by 8 bases and J by 1 base, with 14 bases between the two germline ends. CDR3 sequence: CASSPRLVQETQYF. CDR3 nucleotide sequence: TGTGCCAGCTCCCCCCGGCTAGTCCAAGAGACCCAGTACTTC.

The CDR3 spells CASSSGASGNTIYF. The CDR3, as DNA: TGTGCCAGCTCTTCAGGGGCCTCTGGAAACACCATATATTTT. This sequence joins TRBV18 and TRBJ1-3, with D maybe TRBD1 (6 bases). This CDR3 comprises 14 residues. Trimming pared 6 bases from V and 0 bases from J, leaving 9 bases between. Looked up from germline, CDR1 is KGHSH and CDR2 is LQKENI. Looking up the rest from reference TRBV18 and TRBJ1-3 gives the full variable domain: NAGVMQNPRHLVRRRGQEARLRCSPMKGHSHVYWYRQLPEEGLKFMVYLQKENIIDESGMPKERFSAEFPKEGPSILRIQQVVRGDSAAYFCASSSGASGNTIYFGEGSWLTVV.

There are many counts of this clone. This chain joins TRBV6-1 and TRBJ1-6; 8 nucleotides line up with TRBD1. V gave up 3 bases and J gave up 8 bases; unmatched junction bases: 12. The CDR3 is 17 amino acids. CDR1 and CDR2 from the germline V gene are MNHNS and SASEGT. The DNA of the CDR3 is TGTGCCAGCAGTGATCCCGCAGGGACAGGTGCTTATTCACCCCTCCACTTT. Protein sequence: CASSDPAGTGAYSPLHF.

V and J are TRBV18 and TRBJ1-1; 11 bases map to TRBD1. The V and J ends lost 2 bases and 0 bases, in that order; junction bases with no gene match: 11. Germline CDR1 and CDR2: KGHSH and LQKENI. The CDR3 runs 19 residues. The CDR3 loop is CASSPWDRGSLLMNTEAFF. CDR3 in DNA: TGTGCCAGCTCACCATGGGACAGGGGGAGCCTCTTGATGAACACTGAAGCTTTCTTT. The whole variable domain, remainder taken from reference TRBV18 and TRBJ1-1, is NAGVMQNPRHLVRRRGQEARLRCSPMKGHSHVYWYRQLPEEGLKFMVYLQKENIIDESGMPKERFSAEFPKEGPSILRIQQVVRGDSAAYFCASSPWDRGSLLMNTEAFFGQGTRLTVV.

The CDR3 sequence: CASSLGPKGSPLHF. The CDR3 DNA reads as TGTGCCAGCAGTTTAGGACCCAAGGGTTCACCCCTCCACTTT. The V gene is TRBV28, the J gene TRBJ1-6, with D unclear. V lost 2 bases and J lost 9, with 11 bases in between. Germline V gene lookup returns CDR1 MDHEN and CDR2 SYDVKM. The CDR3 has 14 amino acids. Together with reference TRBV28 and TRBJ1-6, the CDR3 gives the full variable domain: DVKVTQSSRYLVKRTGEKVFLECVQDMDHENMFWYRQDPGLGLRLIYFSYDVKMKEKGDIPEGYSVSREKKERFSLILESASTNQTSMYLCASSLGPKGSPLHFGNGTRLTVT.

This chain connects TRBV10-3 to TRBJ2-7; the D is unclear. Trimming removed 6 bases at V and 3 bases at J, with 9 bases between. This CDR3 has 12 residues. The germline gives CDR1 ENHRY, CDR2 SYGVKD. The CDR3 spells CAIRSDFYEQYF. The CDR3, as DNA: TGTGCCATCAGGTCCGACTTCTACGAGCAGTACTTC.

The chain has TRBV7-8 and TRBJ2-7; TRBD1 aligns across 8 bases. CDR1 is SGHVS and CDR2 is FQNEAQ in the germline V gene. The length of the CDR3 is 14 residues. The trim removed 5 bases at V and 3 bases at J, leaving 6 bases unmatched. CDR3 in DNA: TGTGCCAGCAGCCTCACGGACAGGGTCTACGAGCAGTACTTC. Translating gives CASSLTDRVYEQYF.

With respect to this clone: Other nucleotide sequences in the sample specify the same CDR3. The rearrangement uses TRBV2 and TRBJ2-3; D may be TRBD2 (6 bases). Trimming removed 6 bases at V and 3 bases at J, with 7 bases between. The CDR3 consists of 12 residues. Germline CDR1 SNHLY, CDR2 FYNNEI. The CDR3 DNA sequence: TGTGCCAGCAGGGGACTGACAGATACGCAGTATTTT. It is translated as CASRGLTDTQYF.

This sequence joins TRBV2 and TRBJ2-5, with 13 bases aligning to TRBD2. The CDR3 spans 14 residues. Germline assignment: CDR1 SNHLY and CDR2 FYNNEI. Losses at the gene ends were 7 bases for V and 6 bases for J; bases not matched to a gene: 5. The CDR3 nucleotides are TGTGCCAGCACTACTAGCGGGGGGGGAAAGACCCAGTACTTC. Its protein product is CASTTSGGGKTQYF.

CDR3: CASSSSSGGRTDTQYF. Written as DNA, the CDR3 is TGTGCCAGCAGCTCCTCTAGCGGGGGACGCACAGATACGCAGTATTTT. The chain couples TRBV5-4 to TRBJ2-3; 10 nucleotides line up with TRBD2. V shed 3 bases and J 1 base; nucleotides not matched to a gene: 5. Germline assignment: CDR1 SGHNT and CDR2 YYREEE (reference sequence). This CDR3 region has 16 residues.

This sequence joins TRBV27 and TRBJ1-2, with D unresolved. This CDR3 is built from 16 residues. The germline V gene encodes CDR1 MNHEY and CDR2 SMNVEV (reference sequence). With 5 bases removed from V and 6 bases from J, the gap between germline ends came to 22 bases. The CDR3 sequence is CASSLGFGEIENGYTF. CDR3 coding DNA: TGTGCCAGCAGTCTAGGCTTTGGAGAGATAGAAAATGGCTACACCTTC.

This clone showed up many times. The chain links TRBV6-6 to TRBJ1-1; D ambiguous. The CDR3 is 10 amino acids. Germline V CDR1 and CDR2: MNHNY, SVGAGI (reference sequence). The ends were cut back, 11 bases at V and 2 bases at J, with 6 bases in the middle. CDR3 DNA sequence: TGTGCCGGGAGAAACACTGAAGCTTTCTTT. Translated, it gives CAGRNTEAFF.

V is TRBV4-1 and J is TRBJ2-5, with a tentative D call TRBD2 (6 bases). The CDR3 has 15 residues. Trimming removed 5 bases at V and 4 bases at J, with 17 bases between. Germline CDR1 and CDR2: MGHRA and YSYEKL. DNA for the CDR3: TGCGCCAGCAGCACCTTGGGACGGCGGGGAGAGACCCAGTACTTC. Translation gives CASSTLGRRGETQYF.

J is TRBJ2-7 and V is TRBV7-9, with no clear D. The CDR3 is made up of 14 amino acids. Trimming shortened V by 1 base and J by 4 bases, and 11 bases separated the two germline ends. Germline CDR1 is SEHNR and CDR2 is FQNEAQ (reference sequence). CDR3 sequence (DNA): TGTGCCAGCAGCTTAGGGGGTATGGCTTACGAGCAGTACTTC. Residues: CASSLGGMAYEQYF.

The CDR3: CASSLYRTGGTDTQYF. In DNA, the CDR3 is TGTGCCAGCAGCTTATATAGGACAGGGGGCACAGATACGCAGTATTTT. This rearrangement joins TRBV7-3 to TRBJ2-3; the match to TRBD1 covers 9 bases. This CDR3 has 16 amino acids. V lost 2 bases and J lost 1; bases outside the gene matches: 4. Germline CDR1 SGHTA, CDR2 FQGTGA.